The clone carrying this T cell receptor (beta chain) was detected many times. The sample comes from a study of blood T cells in healthy people across ages. A J-beta primer mix and a sample-barcoded 5' primer were used in a second PCR of roughly 6 to 12 cycles. TCRdb ran MiXCR on the 5' RACE reads and lists one entry per CDR3 protein. The table includes over 1,500,000 distinct CDR3 sequences, around 40% detected once. Peripheral blood samples of 9 to 10 milliliters were drawn from each donor. There are 17 residues in the CDR3. Unmatched junction bases numbered 16, after V lost 5 bases and J lost 5 bases. Germline CDR1 reads MNHEY; CDR2 reads SMNVEV (reference sequence).

This clonotype was obtained from a human donor in good health. The rearrangement uses TRBV27 and TRBJ2-7, with 9 bases lining up with TRBD1. The sample was blood. CDR3 in amino acids: CASSATLSPGQGDEQYF. The CDR3, as DNA: TGTGCCAGCAGTGCCACTCTTTCGCCGGGACAGGGAGACGAGCAGTACTTC.